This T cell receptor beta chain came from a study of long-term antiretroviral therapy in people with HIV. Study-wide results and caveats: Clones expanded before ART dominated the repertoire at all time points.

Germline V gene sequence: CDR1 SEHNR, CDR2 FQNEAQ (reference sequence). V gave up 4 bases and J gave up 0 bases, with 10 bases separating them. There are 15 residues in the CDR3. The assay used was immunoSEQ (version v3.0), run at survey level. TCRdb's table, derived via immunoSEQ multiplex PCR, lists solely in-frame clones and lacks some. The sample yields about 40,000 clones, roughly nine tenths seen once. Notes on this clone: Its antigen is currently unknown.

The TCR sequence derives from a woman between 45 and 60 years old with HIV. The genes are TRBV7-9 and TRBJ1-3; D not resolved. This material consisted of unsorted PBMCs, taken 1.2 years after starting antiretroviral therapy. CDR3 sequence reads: CASSYDIHSGNTIYF. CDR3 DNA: TGTGCCAGCAGCTATGACATCCACTCTGGAAACACCATATATTTT. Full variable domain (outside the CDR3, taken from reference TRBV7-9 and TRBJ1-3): DTGVSQNPRHKITKRGQNVTFRCDPISEHNRLYWYRQTLGQGPEFLTYFQNEAQLEKSRLLSDRFSAERPKGSFSTLEIQRTEQGDSAMYLCASSYDIHSGNTIYFGEGSWLTVV.